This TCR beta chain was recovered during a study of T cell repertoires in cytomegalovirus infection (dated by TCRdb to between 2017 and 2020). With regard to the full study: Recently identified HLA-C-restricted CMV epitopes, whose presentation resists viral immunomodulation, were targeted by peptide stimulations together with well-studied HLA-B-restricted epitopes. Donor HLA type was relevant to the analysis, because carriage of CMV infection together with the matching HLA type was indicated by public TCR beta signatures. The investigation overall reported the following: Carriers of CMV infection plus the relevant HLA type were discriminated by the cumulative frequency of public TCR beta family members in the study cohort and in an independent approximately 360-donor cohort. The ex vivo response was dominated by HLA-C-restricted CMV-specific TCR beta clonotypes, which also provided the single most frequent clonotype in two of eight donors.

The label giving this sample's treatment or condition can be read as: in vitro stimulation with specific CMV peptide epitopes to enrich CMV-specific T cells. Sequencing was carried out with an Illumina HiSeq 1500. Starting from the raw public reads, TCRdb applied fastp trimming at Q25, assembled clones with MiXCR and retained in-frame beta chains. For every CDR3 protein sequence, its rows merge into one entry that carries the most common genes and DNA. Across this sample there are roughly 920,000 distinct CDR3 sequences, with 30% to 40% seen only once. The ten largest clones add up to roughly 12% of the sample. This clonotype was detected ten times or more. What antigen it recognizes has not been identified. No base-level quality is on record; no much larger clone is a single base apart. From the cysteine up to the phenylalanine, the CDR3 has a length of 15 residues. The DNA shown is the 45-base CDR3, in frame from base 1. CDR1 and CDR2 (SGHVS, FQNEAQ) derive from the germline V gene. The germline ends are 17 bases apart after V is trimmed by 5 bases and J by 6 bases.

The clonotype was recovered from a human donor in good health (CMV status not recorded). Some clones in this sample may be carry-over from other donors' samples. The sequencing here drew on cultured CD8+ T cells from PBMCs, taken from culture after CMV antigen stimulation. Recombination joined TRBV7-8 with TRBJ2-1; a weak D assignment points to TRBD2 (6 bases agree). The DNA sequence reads TGTGCCAGCAGCCGTAACCCGGGACTGCTCAATGAGCAGTTCTTC. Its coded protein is CASSRNPGLLNEQFF.